These 29 T cell receptor beta chains share one sample of origin, sequenced in a study of T cell changes during pregnancy in multiple sclerosis (dated by TCRdb to between 2019 and 2020). Library preparation was by the immunoSEQ multiplex PCR assay. TCRdb carries this immuneACCESS record with in-frame sequences only. Its versions omit some clonotypes, under half of them owing to an unresolved V gene in the studies checked, with the rest unexplained. The sample profile shows around 40,000 clones; 75% to 95% of them were found once. The top ten clones comprise roughly 0.5% of the sample. The sequencing here drew on CD4+ T cells from peripheral blood mononuclear cells, taken in the first trimester of pregnancy. These TCRs come from a female donor in good health, enrolled as a control in a pregnancy study.

This chain joins TRBV9 and TRBJ1-2, with TRBD1 matching over 7 bases. CDR1 is SGDLS, CDR2 YYNGEE, per germline. V lost 4 bases and J lost 1; bases outside the gene matches: 7. The CDR3 covers 15 residues. The CDR3 loop reads CASSNRDSYNYGYTF. In DNA form, the CDR3 reads TGTGCCAGCAGCAACAGGGACAGCTATAACTATGGCTACACCTTC.

Here the CDR3 reads CASSLGARGNTEAFF. The CDR3 DNA reads as TGTGCCAGCAGCTTAGGGGCCAGGGGGAACACTGAAGCTTTCTTT. The chain recombines TRBV7-8 with TRBJ1-1; TRBD1 might be the D (6 bases). Germline CDR1 reads SGHVS; CDR2 reads FQNEAQ. The CDR3 contains 15 residues. Trimming took 1 base from V and 1 from J, leaving 10 bases between them.

The rearrangement links TRBV6-1 to TRBJ1-4; 7 bases are shared with TRBD1. The CDR3 has 14 residues. V was clipped by 6 bases and J by 4 bases; unmatched bases: 5. Germline values: CDR1 MNHNS, CDR2 SASEGT. The CDR3 bases are TGTGCCAGCAGGTTCAGGGGGTATAATGAAAAACTGTTTTTT. It codes for CASRFRGYNEKLFF.

The V call is TRBV30, the J call TRBJ1-2; no clear D. The CDR3 spans 14 residues. The germline CDR1 and CDR2 sequences are GTSNPN and SVGIG (reference sequence). V was shortened by 1 base and J by 0 bases, with 9 bases between the two germline ends. DNA of the CDR3: TGTGCCTGGAGTGCACACCGGGCTAACTATGGCTACACCTTC. As protein: CAWSAHRANYGYTF.

J is TRBJ2-2 and V is TRBV9; D gene ambiguous. The germline V gene has CDR1 SGDLS and CDR2 YYNGEE. The ends were cut back, 0 bases at V and 5 bases at J, with 2 bases in the middle. The CDR3 sequence is 12 residues long. DNA of the CDR3: TGTGCCAGCAGCGTAGTAACCGGGGAGCTGTTTTTT. It is translated as CASSVVTGELFF.

The chain combines TRBV7-8 with TRBJ1-1; D call uncertain. Between the trimmed V and J ends, which lost 5 bases and 1 base, there was a span of 11 bases. The CDR3 has 14 residues. In germline, CDR1 is SGHVS, CDR2 FQNEAQ. CDR3 protein: CASSPRAGNTEAFF. The CDR3 DNA follows: TGTGCCAGCAGCCCGCGGGCTGGGAACACTGAAGCTTTCTTT. Full variable domain (missing parts from reference TRBV7-8 and TRBJ1-1): GAGVSQSPRYKVAKRGQDVALRCDPISGHVSLFWYQQALGQGPEFLTYFQNEAQLDKSGLPSDRFFAERPEGSVSTLKIQRTQQEDSAVYLCASSPRAGNTEAFFGQGTRLTVV.

The V gene is TRBV7-9, the J gene TRBJ1-2; D is possibly TRBD1 (5 bases). CDR3 size: 16 residues. V was trimmed by 5 bases and J by 4 bases, leaving 20 bases between them. CDR1 and CDR2 from the germline V gene are SEHNR and FQNEAQ (reference sequence). The chain's CDR3 is CASSPNNPGFGYGYTF. CDR3 coding DNA: TGTGCCAGCAGCCCCAACAACCCAGGGTTCGGCTATGGCTACACCTTC.

The CDR3: CASSFSLSSGNTIYF. The CDR3 region has the DNA TGTGCCAGCAGCTTCTCGCTGAGCTCTGGAAACACCATATATTTT. This chain uses TRBV11-2 with TRBJ1-3, with D unresolved. This CDR3 has 15 residues. Trimming pared 3 bases from V and 0 bases from J, leaving 9 bases between. CDR1 and CDR2 from the germline V gene are SGHAT and FQNNGV.

The chain recombines TRBV5-1 with TRBJ2-7; maybe TRBD1 (5 bases). The V and J ends lost 0 bases and 3 bases respectively, with 7 bases between them. The germline V gene encodes CDR1 SGHRS and CDR2 YFSETQ. The CDR3 sequence is 13 residues long. The CDR3 DNA sequence: TGCGCCAGCAGCTTGGCCAGGGACTACGAGCAGTACTTC. Protein: CASSLARDYEQYF.

The chain combines TRBV11-2 with TRBJ2-7, with TRBD2 matching 10 bases. This CDR3 has 12 residues. Looked up from germline, CDR1 is SGHAT and CDR2 is FQNNGV. The V and J ends lost 7 bases and 6 bases, in that order; junction bases with no gene match: 3. This chain's CDR3 is CASKAGGLEQYF. CDR3 nucleotide sequence: TGTGCCAGCAAAGCGGGGGGGCTCGAGCAGTACTTC. The variable domain in full, with the rest retrieved from reference TRBV11-2 and TRBJ2-7, is EAGVAQSPRYKIIEKRQSVAFWCNPISGHATLYWYQQILGQGPKLLIQFQNNGVVDDSQLPKDRFSAERLKGVDSTLKIQPAKLEDSAVYLCASKAGGLEQYFGPGTRLTVT.

This clone appeared a single time. This sequence joins TRBV7-6 and TRBJ2-1; 11 nucleotides match TRBD2. The V and J ends lost 1 base and 0 bases, in that order; junction bases with no gene match: 8. The CDR3 has 19 amino acids. Germline assignment: CDR1 SGHVS and CDR2 FNYEAQ. CDR3 sequence (DNA): TGTGCCAGCAGCTTAGGTCCTAGCGGGGGGCTTCGCTCCTACAATGAGCAGTTCTTC. Protein product: CASSLGPSGGLRSYNEQFF.

A word on this clone: At one of its ends the junction is not consistent with the germline gene, which may arise from a read error. V and J are TRBV7-7 and TRBJ2-5; TRBD2 agrees at 7 bases. This CDR3 has 15 amino acids. The germline CDR1 and CDR2 sequences are SSHAT and FNYEAQ (reference sequence). For the CDR3, the DNA is TGTGCTAGCAGCTTAGCTCGGGGGGACCAAGAGACCCAGTACTTC. As protein: CASSLARGDQETQYF.

Turning to this clone: Other nucleotide sequences in the sample specify the same CDR3. The V and J genes are TRBV27 and TRBJ2-3; TRBD1 matches 8 bases. This CDR3 spans 16 amino acids. The germline gives CDR1 MNHEY, CDR2 SMNVEV (reference sequence). V trimming: 0 bases; J trimming: 0 bases; junction bases outside the gene matches: 2. The CDR3 nucleotides are TGTGCCAGCAGTTTATCGCAGGGGGCCAGCACAGATACGCAGTATTTT. Its protein product is CASSLSQGASTDTQYF.

The gene calls are TRBV2 and TRBJ2-1, with TRBD1 matching over 9 bases. Germline trimming cut 5 bases from V and 6 bases from J; bases unmatched to any gene: 5. CDR1 and CDR2 (germline): SNHLY, FYNNEI. This CDR3 has 14 residues. The CDR3 coding sequence is TGTGCCAGCAGTTACGCGGGACAGGGCAATGAGCAGTTCTTC. This encodes CASSYAGQGNEQFF.

This chain links TRBV25-1 with TRBJ2-7; TRBD2 is a possible D gene (5 bases). Germline CDR1 and CDR2: MGHDK and SYGVNS. The CDR3 totals 13 residues. V was trimmed by 7 bases and J by 5 bases, leaving 15 bases between them. The chain's CDR3 is CASNNPPSHEQYF. The CDR3, as DNA: TGTGCCAGCAACAACCCCCCTAGCCACGAGCAGTACTTC.

The chain has TRBV5-5 and TRBJ2-1; TRBD1 matches at 10 bases. J was trimmed by 12 bases and V by 4 bases; bases with no gene match: 16. CDR1 is SGHKS, CDR2 YYEKEE, per germline (reference sequence). The CDR3 contains 16 residues. DNA for the CDR3: TGTGCCAGCAGCCCTAGTCGGGACAGGGGAAGATTTGGGCAGTTCTTC. Translated, it gives CASSPSRDRGRFGQFF.

The genes are TRBV7-2 and TRBJ1-2; unclear D gene. CDR1 SGHTA and CDR2 FQGNSA come from the germline V gene. Trimming shortened V by 0 bases and J by 1 base, and 9 bases separated the two germline ends. This CDR3 spans 15 amino acids. CDR3 DNA: TGTGCCAGCAGCTTAGCCTTCTCAGTTAACTATGGCTACACCTTC. Translating gives CASSLAFSVNYGYTF.

The chain has TRBV28 and TRBJ1-2; the match to TRBD1 covers 7 bases. The CDR3 sequence is 13 residues long. From germline, CDR1 is MDHEN and CDR2 SYDVKM. J was trimmed by 5 bases and V by 6 bases; bases with no gene match: 6. The CDR3: CASSTRGRYGYTF. DNA for the CDR3: TGTGCCAGCAGCACTAGGGGGCGATATGGCTACACCTTC.

This clone showed up just once. The rearrangement uses TRBV12-5 and TRBJ2-3, with D unresolved. From germline, CDR1 is LGHNT and CDR2 FRNRAP. This CDR3 contains 11 residues. The V and J ends lost 7 bases and 6 bases respectively, with 8 bases between them. CDR3 in amino acids: CASALLDTQYF. As DNA, the CDR3 is TGTGCTAGTGCTCTTTTGGATACGCAGTATTTT. The whole variable domain, filled in from reference TRBV12-5 and TRBJ2-3, reads DARVTQTPRHKVTEMGQEVTMRCQPILGHNTVFWYRQTMMQGLELLAYFRNRAPLDDSGMPKDRFSAEMPDATLATLKIQPSEPRDSAVYFCASALLDTQYFGPGTRLTVL.

This chain uses TRBV6-4 with TRBJ1-1, with TRBD1 identical over 8 bases. Germline CDR1 and CDR2: MRHNA and SNTAGT. V gave up 3 bases and J gave up 5 bases; unmatched junction bases: 5. The CDR3 is 14 residues long. The CDR3 DNA follows: TGTGCCAGCAGTGATACGGACAGGGCGACTGAAGCTTTCTTT. Amino acid sequence: CASSDTDRATEAFF.

The V and J genes are TRBV6-1 and TRBJ1-1, with 8 nucleotides matching TRBD1. This CDR3 contains 15 residues. The V gene's germline CDR1 is MNHNS and CDR2 SASEGT. J was trimmed by 6 bases and V by 4 bases; bases with no gene match: 10. CDR3 sequence (DNA): TGTGCCAGCAGTGGGAGGGGCAGGGGGCTTCCTGAAGCTTTCTTT. Encoded protein: CASSGRGRGLPEAFF.

The chain has TRBV7-2 and TRBJ2-7; D gene unclear. CDR1 SGHTA and CDR2 FQGNSA come from the germline V gene. The CDR3 runs to 14 residues. The germline V and J ends were trimmed by 1 base and 3 bases, with 10 bases remaining between them. CDR3 nucleotides: TGTGCCAGCAGCTTAGGGCATGTATACTACGAGCAGTACTTC. It yields the protein CASSLGHVYYEQYF.

This chain uses TRBV5-1 with TRBJ2-7; D gene uncertain. This CDR3 is built from 14 residues. The V end was cut by 0 bases, the J end by 2 bases, with 9 bases between. Germline V gives CDR1 SGHRS, CDR2 YFSETQ. CDR3 protein: CASSLVQPTYEQYF. DNA for the CDR3: TGCGCCAGCAGCTTGGTACAGCCAACCTACGAGCAGTACTTC.

The rearrangement links TRBV7-6 to TRBJ2-7; the match to TRBD1 covers 10 bases. Trimming at V came to 5 bases and at J to 3 bases, leaving 19 bases not matched to a gene. The CDR3 loop spans 19 amino acids. Germline-derived CDR1 and CDR2 are SGHVS and FNYEAQ. Written as DNA, the CDR3 is TGTGCCAGCAGCGCCCCTCCGGGACAGGGGTTGCGTTCGCTCTACGAGCAGTACTTC. It codes for CASSAPPGQGLRSLYEQYF.

The chain is built from TRBV9 and TRBJ1-6; tentative D call: TRBD1 (6 bases). Germline V gives CDR1 SGDLS, CDR2 YYNGEE. V lost 2 bases, J lost 8 bases, and 14 bases lay in between. This CDR3 region has 15 residues. The CDR3 spells CASSVGTSADSPLHF. DNA for the CDR3: TGTGCCAGCAGCGTCGGGACATCGGCGGATTCACCCCTCCACTTT.

The CDR3 region has the DNA TGCAGCGTTCAGATAGCGCGCCCCACGGACAATGAGCAGTTCTTC. Its translation: CSVQIARPTDNEQFF. The chain joins TRBV29-1 to TRBJ2-1, with D tentatively TRBD2 (5 bases). V gave up 5 bases and J gave up 5 bases, with 19 bases separating them. Germline CDR1 is SQVTM and CDR2 is ANQGSEA. The CDR3 is 15 residues long.

CDR3: CASTRDRSTEAFF. In DNA, the CDR3 is TGTGCCAGCACCCGGGACAGGTCCACTGAAGCTTTCTTT. The chain has TRBV19 and TRBJ1-1; 8 nucleotides agree with TRBD1. CDR1 and CDR2 (germline): LNHDA, SQIVND (reference sequence). The CDR3 has 13 amino acids. The V segment lost 9 bases and the J segment 4 bases; nucleotides outside the gene matches: 7.

The chain carries TRBV4-3 and TRBJ2-1; 7 bases fit TRBD2. Per germline, CDR1 LGHNA and CDR2 YSLEER. CDR3 length: 16 residues. The V segment lost 0 bases and the J segment 8 bases; nucleotides outside the gene matches: 10. For the CDR3, the DNA is TGCGCCAGCAGCCAAGAAATCACGGGGGGTAACGATGAGCAGTTCTTC. Its protein product is CASSQEITGGNDEQFF.

This clone was detected only once. This chain uses TRBV11-2 with TRBJ2-7, with 13 positions matching TRBD2. The V gene end was trimmed by 8 bases and the J gene end by 2 bases; junction bases not matched to a gene: 3. CDR1 is SGHAT, CDR2 FQNNGV, per germline. The CDR3 spans 14 residues. CDR3 coding DNA: TGTGCCAGCGGAACTAGCGGGGGGGCCTACGAGCAGTACTTC. This encodes CASGTSGGAYEQYF.